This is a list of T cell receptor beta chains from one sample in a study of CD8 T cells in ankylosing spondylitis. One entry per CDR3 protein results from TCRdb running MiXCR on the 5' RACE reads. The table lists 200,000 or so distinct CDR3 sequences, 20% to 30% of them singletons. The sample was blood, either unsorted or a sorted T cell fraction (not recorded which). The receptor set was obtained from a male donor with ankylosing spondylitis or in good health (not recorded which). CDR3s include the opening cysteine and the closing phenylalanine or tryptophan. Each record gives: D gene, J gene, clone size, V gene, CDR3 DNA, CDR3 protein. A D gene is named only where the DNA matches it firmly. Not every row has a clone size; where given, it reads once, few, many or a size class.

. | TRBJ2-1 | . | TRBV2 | TGTGCCAGCAGCTATAACAATGAGCAGTTCTTC | CASSYNNEQFF
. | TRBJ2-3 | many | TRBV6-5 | TGTGCCAGCAGTTACGACGGCACAGATACGCAGTATTTT | CASSYDGTDTQYF
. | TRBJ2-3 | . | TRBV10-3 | TGTGCCATCAGAGCGCCCGCGGGAGATACGCAGTATTTT | CAIRAPAGDTQYF
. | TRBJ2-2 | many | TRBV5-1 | TGCGCCAGCAGCACCAACACCGGGGAGCTGTTTTTT | CASSTNTGELFF
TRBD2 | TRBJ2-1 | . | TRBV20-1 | TGCAGTGCGAGCCCGACTAGCGCTTACAATGAGCAGTTCTTC | CSASPTSAYNEQFF
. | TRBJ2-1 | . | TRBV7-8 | TGTGCCAGCAGCTTGTTCGACACAATTAAACACAATGAGCAGTTCTTC | CASSLFDTIKHNEQFF
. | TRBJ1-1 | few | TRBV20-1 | TGCAGTGGGGCGGAAAACACTGAAGCTTTCTTT | CSGAENTEAFF
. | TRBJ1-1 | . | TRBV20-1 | TGCAGTGCACCTAGGGGGGAGGCTGAAGCTTTCTTT | CSAPRGEAEAFF
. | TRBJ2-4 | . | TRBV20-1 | TGCAGTGCTAGAAGCCTCAGGGAAACCAAAAACATTCAGTACTTC | CSARSLRETKNIQYF
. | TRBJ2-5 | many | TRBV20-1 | TGCAGTGCTATCCGGCGGGAGACCCAGTACTTC | CSAIRRETQYF
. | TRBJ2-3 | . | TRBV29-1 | TGCAGCGTTGAAGGAGGGACAGATACGCAGTATTTT | CSVEGGTDTQYF
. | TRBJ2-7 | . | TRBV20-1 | TGCAGTGCTAGTTCCCCGGGGAGCTCCTACGAGCAGTACTTC | CSASSPGSSYEQYF
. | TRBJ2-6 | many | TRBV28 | TGTGCCAGCAGTTTACCAGGGGACTCTGGGGCCAACGTCCTGACTTTC | CASSLPGDSGANVLTF
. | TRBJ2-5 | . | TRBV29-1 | TGCAGCGTTGGTCGGGAGCGGGAGACCCAGTACTTC | CSVGRERETQYF
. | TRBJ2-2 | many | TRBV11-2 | TGTGCCAGCAGCATCCCGGCCGGGGAGCTGTTTTTT | CASSIPAGELFF
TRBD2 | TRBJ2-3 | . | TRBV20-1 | TGCAGTGCCGGACGAGCGGGAACCGGCACAGATACGCAGTATTTT | CSAGRAGTGTDTQYF
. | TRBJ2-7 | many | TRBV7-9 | TGTGCCAGCAGCACCGGACTCTACGAGCAGTACTTC | CASSTGLYEQYF
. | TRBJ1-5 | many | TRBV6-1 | TGTGCCAGCAGCCCAATGCAGTCGGGTGGTCGGCCCCAGCATTTT | CASSPMQSGGRPQHF
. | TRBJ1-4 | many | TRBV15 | TGTGCCACCAGCTCGGGACACGTAGAACTGTTTTTT | CATSSGHVELFF
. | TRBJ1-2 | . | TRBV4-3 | TGCGCCAGCAGCCAAGGCCGGGGGACTAACTATGGCTACACCTTC | CASSQGRGTNYGYTF
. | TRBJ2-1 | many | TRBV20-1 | TGCAGTGCTAGAACGTCGCGGAATGAGCAGTTCTTC | CSARTSRNEQFF
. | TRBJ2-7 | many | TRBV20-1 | TGCAGTGCTAGAGATGATGGTTACGAGCAGTACTTC | CSARDDGYEQYF
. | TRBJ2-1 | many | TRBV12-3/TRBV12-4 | TGTGCCAGCAGCAACTACAATGAGCAGTTCTTC | CASSNYNEQFF
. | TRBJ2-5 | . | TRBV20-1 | TGCAGTGCTAGAGATGGGGGATGGGAGACCCAGTACTTC | CSARDGGWETQYF
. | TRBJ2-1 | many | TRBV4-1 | TGCGCCAGCAGCCAAACATGGAGAAGCTACAATGAGCAGTTCTTC | CASSQTWRSYNEQFF
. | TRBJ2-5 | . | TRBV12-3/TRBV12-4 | TGTGCCAGCAGGGGGCCAGGTTCAGAGACCCAGTACTTC | CASRGPGSETQYF
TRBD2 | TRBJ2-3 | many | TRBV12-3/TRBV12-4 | TGTGCCAGCAGTTCGGGACTAGCGGGAGGACGCGGGTCCCGGGATACGCAGTATTTT | CASSSGLAGGRGSRDTQYF